Presented here are 11 T cell receptor beta chains from one specimen sequenced in a study of blood T cells in healthy people across ages. A second 7 to 11 cycle PCR used barcoded and J-beta primers. TCRdb reprocessed the 5' RACE reads via MiXCR and lists one record per CDR3 protein. The sample lists around 780,000 distinct CDR3 sequences, around 25% occurring once. These sequences were also reported in another study, on T cells of mothers and their children.

The sample taken for sequencing was blood. Source of these receptors: a boy between 10 and 17 years old in good health.

This clonotype showed up just a few times. The rearrangement links TRBV14 to TRBJ1-2, with D possibly being TRBD1 (6 bases). V gave up 0 bases and J gave up 4 bases, with 12 bases separating them. The CDR3 sequence is 15 residues long. Per germline, CDR1 SGHDN and CDR2 FVKESK. Here the CDR3 DNA reads TGTGCCAGCAGCCAAGATGGGGGGCTGGCCTATGGCTACACCTTC. It specifies CASSQDGGLAYGYTF.

V gene TRBV7-8 combines with J gene TRBJ1-2; a possible D gene is TRBD1 (5 bases). The CDR3 totals 12 residues. Germline V CDR1 and CDR2: SGHVS, FQNEAQ. V was cut by 3 bases and J by 6 bases, with 8 bases left in between. CDR3 loop: CASSLGVDGYTF. The CDR3 DNA reads TGTGCCAGCAGCTTGGGGGTAGATGGCTACACCTTC.

The J gene is TRBJ2-7, the V gene TRBV29-1; D gene uncertain. The CDR3 loop spans 13 amino acids. V lost 4 bases, J lost 4 bases, and 14 bases lay in between. Per germline, CDR1 SQVTM and CDR2 ANQGSEA. The chain's CDR3 is CSVGFSGPYEQYF. DNA for the CDR3: TGCAGCGTTGGGTTCTCCGGACCGTACGAGCAGTACTTC.

The CDR3 region has the DNA TGCGCCAGCAGCTTGGACGGAGTAGGGGGAAACACCATATATTTT. Protein: CASSLDGVGGNTIYF. The V and J genes are TRBV5-1 and TRBJ1-3; D uncertain. CDR3 length equals 15 residues. V lost 0 bases and J 4 bases, leaving 11 bases between the germline ends. Germline V gene sequence: CDR1 SGHRS, CDR2 YFSETQ.

This clonotype showed up just a few times. The chain recombines TRBV6-6 with TRBJ2-7; 8 bases agree with TRBD2. Trimming at V came to 8 bases and at J to 4 bases, leaving 7 bases not matched to a gene. This CDR3 contains 13 residues. Germline values: CDR1 MNHNY, CDR2 SVGAGI (reference sequence). CDR3 DNA: TGTGCCAGCCAGCGGGGGCCCATTTACGAGCAGTACTTC. It yields the protein CASQRGPIYEQYF.

This clonotype was picked up a small number of times. This chain joins TRBV12-3 or TRBV12-4 and TRBJ2-7, with D tentatively TRBD1 or TRBD2 (5 bases each). Trimming took off 5 bases at V and 9 bases at J, with 14 bases between the two ends. CDR3 length: 12 amino acids. The CDR3 region is CASSRGRGGQYF. In nucleotides, the CDR3 is TGTGCCAGCAGTCGCGGCCGTGGGGGGCAGTACTTC.

V is TRBV11-2 and J is TRBJ2-1; D might be TRBD1 or TRBD2, each matching 6 bases. The CDR3 is 12 amino acids. Trimming shortened V by 6 bases and J by 10 bases, and 13 bases separated the two germline ends. CDR1 and CDR2 (germline): SGHAT, FQNNGV. Here the CDR3 reads CASSGGPEEQFF. The CDR3 DNA follows: TGTGCCAGCAGTGGGGGGCCAGAGGAGCAGTTCTTC.

The sample holds a few counts of this clonotype. V and J are TRBV20-1 and TRBJ2-5; perhaps D is TRBD1 or TRBD2 (6 bases each). The end of the DNA is better explained by TRBJ2-7, so the J call may be wrong. Germline V gene data show CDR1 as DFQATT and CDR2 as SNEGSKA (reference sequence). The CDR3 consists of 14 residues. Written as DNA, the CDR3 is TGCAGTGCCCAATTGGGGGGCGAGACCTACGAGCAGTACTTC. Translating gives CSAQLGGETYEQYF.

This chain connects TRBV28 to TRBJ1-1; D unclear. The germline CDR1 and CDR2 sequences are MDHEN and SYDVKM. The CDR3 contains 15 residues. V lost 2 bases, J lost 0 bases, and 10 bases lay in between. CDR3 protein: CASSLRRTMNTEAFF. The CDR3 DNA is TGTGCCAGCAGTTTACGCAGGACCATGAACACTGAAGCTTTCTTT.

This rearrangement joins TRBV20-1 to TRBJ2-5, with no clear D. Germline-derived CDR1 and CDR2 are DFQATT and SNEGSKA (reference sequence). This CDR3 spans 10 amino acids. Between the trimmed V and J ends, which lost 5 bases and 2 bases, there was a span of 3 bases. The CDR3 is CSAVQETQYF. CDR3 DNA: TGCAGTGCTGTTCAAGAGACCCAGTACTTC.

This clonotype turned up a few times. The genes are TRBV27 and TRBJ2-5, with D possibly matching TRBD1 (6 bases). The J call is uncertain, as TRBJ2-7 better fits the DNA end. This CDR3 region has 13 residues. Per the germline V gene, CDR1 is MNHEY and CDR2 is SMNVEV (reference sequence). CDR3 sequence (DNA): TGTGCCAGCAGTCGGACAGACTCCTACGAGCAGTACTTC. Protein product: CASSRTDSYEQYF.